A single sample gave rise to the 2 T cell receptor beta chains below, sequenced in a study of T cell responses to AZD1222 COVID-19 vaccine. Here immunoSEQ multiplex PCR was the method, and the copy in TCRdb shows in-frame clones only, minus some. The sample has some 150,000 clones; under 95% are singletons. The source material was peripheral blood, sampled on day 0 of MenACWY control vaccination. The origin of the receptors is an adult in good health.

This chain links TRBV28 with TRBJ2-1; 9 bases are shared with TRBD2. Looked up from germline, CDR1 is MDHEN and CDR2 is SYDVKM. J lost 8 bases, V lost 8 bases, and 7 bases had no gene match. The CDR3 covers 13 residues. CDR3 sequence (DNA): TGTGCCAGCGCGGGAGGGCCTAGCTATGAGCAGTTCTTC. Protein product: CASAGGPSYEQFF. Filled out from reference TRBV28 and TRBJ2-1, the complete variable domain reads DVKVTQSSRYLVKRTGEKVFLECVQDMDHENMFWYRQDPGLGLRLIYFSYDVKMKEKGDIPEGYSVSREKKERFSLILESASTNQTSMYLCASAGGPSYEQFFGPGTRLTVL.

This chain connects TRBV5-1 to TRBJ2-1, with TRBD1 identical over 7 bases. This CDR3 has 13 residues. CDR1 is SGHRS and CDR2 is YFSETQ in the germline V gene. The junction had 6 bases not matched to a gene; V was cut back by 2 bases and J by 10 bases. The CDR3 sequence is CASSLDREYEQFF. Written as DNA, the CDR3 is TGCGCCAGCAGCTTAGACAGGGAATACGAGCAGTTCTTC. The full variable domain, with the rest looked up from reference TRBV5-1 and TRBJ2-1, is KAGVTQTPRYLIKTRGQQVTLSCSPISGHRSVSWYQQTPGQGLQFLFEYFSETQRNKGNFPGRFSGRQFSNSRSEMNVSTLELGDSALYLCASSLDREYEQFFGPGTRLTVL.